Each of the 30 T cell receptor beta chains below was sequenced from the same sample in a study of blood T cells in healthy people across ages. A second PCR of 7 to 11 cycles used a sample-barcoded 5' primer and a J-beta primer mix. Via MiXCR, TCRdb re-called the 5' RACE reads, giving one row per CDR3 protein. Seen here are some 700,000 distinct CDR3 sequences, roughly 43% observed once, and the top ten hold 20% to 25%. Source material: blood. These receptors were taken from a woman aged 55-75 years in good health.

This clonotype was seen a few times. The CDR3 reads CASSLAPSSGRAAGELFF. CDR3 coding DNA: TGTGCCAGCAGCTTAGCGCCAAGTAGCGGGAGGGCCGCCGGGGAGCTGTTTTTT. The chain links TRBV7-2 to TRBJ2-2, with TRBD2 identical over 11 bases. V shed 0 bases and J 6 bases; nucleotides not matched to a gene: 9. The germline V gene encodes CDR1 SGHTA and CDR2 FQGNSA. This CDR3 region has 18 residues.

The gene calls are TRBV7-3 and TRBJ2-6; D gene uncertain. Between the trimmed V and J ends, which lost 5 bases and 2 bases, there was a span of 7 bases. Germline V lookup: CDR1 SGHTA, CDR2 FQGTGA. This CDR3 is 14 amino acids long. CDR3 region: CASSQVPGANVLTF. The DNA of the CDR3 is TGTGCCAGCAGCCAAGTCCCTGGGGCCAACGTCCTGACTTTC.

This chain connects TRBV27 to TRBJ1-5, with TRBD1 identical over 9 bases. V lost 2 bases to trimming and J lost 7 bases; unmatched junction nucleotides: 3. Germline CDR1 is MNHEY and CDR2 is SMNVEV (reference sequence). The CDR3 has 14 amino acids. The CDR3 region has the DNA TGTGCCAGCAGTTTAAACAGGGGGCGACAGCCCCAGCATTTT. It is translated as CASSLNRGRQPQHF.

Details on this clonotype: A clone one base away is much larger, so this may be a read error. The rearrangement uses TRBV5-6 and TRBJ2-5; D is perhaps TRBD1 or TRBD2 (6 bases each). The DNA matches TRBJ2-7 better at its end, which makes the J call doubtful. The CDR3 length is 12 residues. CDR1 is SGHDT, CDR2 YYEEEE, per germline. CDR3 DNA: TGTGCCAGCGGGGGGCGGGCCTACGAGCAGTACTTC. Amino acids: CASGGRAYEQYF.

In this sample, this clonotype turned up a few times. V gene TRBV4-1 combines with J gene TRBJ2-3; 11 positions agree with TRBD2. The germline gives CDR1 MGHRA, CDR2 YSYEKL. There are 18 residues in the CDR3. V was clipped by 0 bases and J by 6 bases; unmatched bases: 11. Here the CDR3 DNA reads TGCGCCAGCAGCCAAGAATTAGCGGGAGGGCACCCCCCCGATACGCAGTATTTT. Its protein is CASSQELAGGHPPDTQYF.

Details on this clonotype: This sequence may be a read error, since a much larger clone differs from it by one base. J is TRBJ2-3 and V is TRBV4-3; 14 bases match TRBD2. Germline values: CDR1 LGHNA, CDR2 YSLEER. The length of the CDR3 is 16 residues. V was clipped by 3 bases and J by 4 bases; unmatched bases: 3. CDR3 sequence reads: CASSHGTSGSPDTQYF. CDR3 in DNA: TGCGCCAGCAGCCATGGGACTAGCGGGAGCCCAGATACGCAGTATTTT.

The CDR3 region is CASFSNSNYGYTF. In DNA form, the CDR3 reads TGTGCCAGTTTTTCGAATTCGAACTATGGCTACACCTTC. The J gene is TRBJ1-2, the V gene TRBV6-5, with no clear D. V was pared by 9 bases and J by 2 bases, with 13 bases between. The CDR3 consists of 13 residues. Germline V gives CDR1 MNHEY, CDR2 SVGAGI.

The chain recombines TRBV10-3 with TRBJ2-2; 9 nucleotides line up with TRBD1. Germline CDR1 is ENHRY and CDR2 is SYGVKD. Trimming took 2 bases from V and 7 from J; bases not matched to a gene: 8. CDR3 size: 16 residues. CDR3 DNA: TGTGCCATCAGTGAGATAACAGGGGGCGTCGGCGGGGAGCTGTTTTTT. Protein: CAISEITGGVGGELFF.

The CDR3 region has the DNA TGTGCCAGCTCACGGACCTCGGCGGGACCCCAACCGGGGTACGAGCAGTACTTC. Its translation: CASSRTSAGPQPGYEQYF. The chain is built from TRBV18 and TRBJ2-7, with D maybe TRBD2 (6 bases). Germline CDR1 KGHSH, CDR2 LQKENI. V was cut by 4 bases and J by 4 bases, with 26 bases left in between. This CDR3 has 18 amino acids.

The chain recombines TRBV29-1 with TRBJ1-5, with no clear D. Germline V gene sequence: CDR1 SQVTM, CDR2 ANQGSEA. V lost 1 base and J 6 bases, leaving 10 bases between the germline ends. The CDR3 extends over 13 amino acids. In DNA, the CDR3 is TGCAGCGTTGAAGCGGGGTCGGGTCAGCCCCAGCATTTT. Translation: CSVEAGSGQPQHF.

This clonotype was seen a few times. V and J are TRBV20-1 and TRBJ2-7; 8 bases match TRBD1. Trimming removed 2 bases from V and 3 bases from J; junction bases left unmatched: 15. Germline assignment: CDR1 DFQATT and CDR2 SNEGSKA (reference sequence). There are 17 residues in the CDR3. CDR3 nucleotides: TGCAGTGCTAGACAGTTACCAGGAGAAGACAGGGGCTACGAGCAGTACTTC. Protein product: CSARQLPGEDRGYEQYF.

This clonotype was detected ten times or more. The CDR3 DNA reads TGTGCCAGCAAAGGTAGCGGGAGCAATGAGCAGTTCTTC. Protein sequence: CASKGSGSNEQFF. The chain employs TRBV6-5 and TRBJ2-1; 9 nucleotides match TRBD2. The CDR3 is 13 amino acids. Per the germline V gene, CDR1 is MNHEY and CDR2 is SVGAGI. J was trimmed by 6 bases and V by 7 bases; bases with no gene match: 4.

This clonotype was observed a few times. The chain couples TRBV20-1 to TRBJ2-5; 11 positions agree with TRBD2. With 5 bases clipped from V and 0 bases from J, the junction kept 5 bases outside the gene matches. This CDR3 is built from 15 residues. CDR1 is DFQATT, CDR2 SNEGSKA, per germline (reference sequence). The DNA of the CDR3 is TGCAGTGCTCTTAGCGGGGGGGCGTACCAAGAGACCCAGTACTTC. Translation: CSALSGGAYQETQYF.

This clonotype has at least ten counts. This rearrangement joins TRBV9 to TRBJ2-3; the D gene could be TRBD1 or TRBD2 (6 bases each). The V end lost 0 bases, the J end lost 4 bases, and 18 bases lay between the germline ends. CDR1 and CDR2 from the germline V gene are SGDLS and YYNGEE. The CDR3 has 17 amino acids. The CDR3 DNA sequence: TGTGCCAGCAGCGTAGTGTCGGGGGCGAGGGAGTCAGATACGCAGTATTTT. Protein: CASSVVSGARESDTQYF.

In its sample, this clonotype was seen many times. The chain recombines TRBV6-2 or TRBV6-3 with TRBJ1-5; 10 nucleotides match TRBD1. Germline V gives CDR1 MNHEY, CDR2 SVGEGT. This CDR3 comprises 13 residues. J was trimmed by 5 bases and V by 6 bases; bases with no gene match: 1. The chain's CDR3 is CASRDRGDQPQHF. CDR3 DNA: TGTGCCAGCAGGGACAGGGGGGATCAGCCCCAGCATTTT.

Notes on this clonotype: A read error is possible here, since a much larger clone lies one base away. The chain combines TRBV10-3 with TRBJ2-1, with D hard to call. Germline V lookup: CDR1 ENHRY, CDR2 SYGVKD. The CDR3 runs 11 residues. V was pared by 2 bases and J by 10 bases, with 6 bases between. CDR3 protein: CAISEGQEQFF. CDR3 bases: TGTGCCATCAGTGAGGGCCAGGAGCAGTTCTTC.

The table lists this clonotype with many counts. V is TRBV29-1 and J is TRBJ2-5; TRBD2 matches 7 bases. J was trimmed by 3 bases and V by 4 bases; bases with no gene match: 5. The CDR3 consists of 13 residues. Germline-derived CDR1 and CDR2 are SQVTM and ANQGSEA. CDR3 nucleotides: TGCAGCGTTGTCAGGGAGGGAAAAGAGACCCAGTACTTC. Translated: CSVVREGKETQYF.

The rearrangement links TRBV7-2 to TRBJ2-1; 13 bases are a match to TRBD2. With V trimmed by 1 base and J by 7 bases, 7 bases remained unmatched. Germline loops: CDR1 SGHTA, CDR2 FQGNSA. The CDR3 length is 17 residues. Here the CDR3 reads CASSLGSGTSGMNEQFF. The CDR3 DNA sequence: TGTGCCAGCAGCTTAGGTTCCGGGACTAGCGGGATGAATGAGCAGTTCTTC.

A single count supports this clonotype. The CDR3, as DNA: TGCGCCAGCAGCCAAGGGGACAGGCCTTGGGGCTACACCTTC. Encoded protein: CASSQGDRPWGYTF. This chain links TRBV4-1 with TRBJ1-2, with 8 bases fitting TRBD1. V lost 1 base, J lost 8 bases, and 6 bases stayed unmatched. The CDR3 is 14 residues long. The V gene's germline CDR1 is MGHRA and CDR2 YSYEKL.

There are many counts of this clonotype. The CDR3 spells CASSSRTGGYGYTF. The CDR3 nucleotides are TGTGCCAGCAGTTCAAGGACAGGGGGATATGGCTACACCTTC. The chain carries TRBV12-3 or TRBV12-4 and TRBJ1-2; 10 nucleotides agree with TRBD1. V shed 4 bases and J 5 bases; nucleotides not matched to a gene: 4. The CDR3 has 14 amino acids.

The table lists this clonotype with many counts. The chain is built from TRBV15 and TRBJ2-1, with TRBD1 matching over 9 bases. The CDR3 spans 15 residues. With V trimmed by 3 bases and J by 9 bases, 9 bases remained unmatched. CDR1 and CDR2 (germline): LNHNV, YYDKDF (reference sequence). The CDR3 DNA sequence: TGTGCCACCAGCAGGGACAACAGGGGGCGTTTTGAGCAGTTCTTC. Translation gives CATSRDNRGRFEQFF.

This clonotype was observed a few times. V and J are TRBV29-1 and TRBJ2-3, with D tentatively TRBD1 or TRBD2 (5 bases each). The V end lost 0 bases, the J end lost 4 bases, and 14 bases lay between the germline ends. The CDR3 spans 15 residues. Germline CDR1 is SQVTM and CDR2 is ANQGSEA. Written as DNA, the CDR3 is TGCAGCGTTGAAGACGAGGGGCTAGTCTCAGATACGCAGTATTTT. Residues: CSVEDEGLVSDTQYF.

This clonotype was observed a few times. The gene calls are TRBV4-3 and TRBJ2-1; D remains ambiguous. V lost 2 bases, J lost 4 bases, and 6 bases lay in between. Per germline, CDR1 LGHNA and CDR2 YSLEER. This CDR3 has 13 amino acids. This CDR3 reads CASSQPRYNEQFF. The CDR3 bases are TGCGCCAGCAGCCAACCTAGGTACAATGAGCAGTTCTTC.

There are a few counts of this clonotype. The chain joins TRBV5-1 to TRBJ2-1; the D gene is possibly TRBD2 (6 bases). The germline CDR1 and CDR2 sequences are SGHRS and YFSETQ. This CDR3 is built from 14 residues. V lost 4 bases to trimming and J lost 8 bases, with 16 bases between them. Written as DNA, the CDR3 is TGCGCCAGCAGCGTGGAGGTTGGGAGGCATGAGCAGTTCTTC. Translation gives CASSVEVGRHEQFF.

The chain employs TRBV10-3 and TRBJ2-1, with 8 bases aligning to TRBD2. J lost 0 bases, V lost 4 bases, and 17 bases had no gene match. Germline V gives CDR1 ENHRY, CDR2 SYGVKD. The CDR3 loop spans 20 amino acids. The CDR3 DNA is TGTGCCATCAGTGCCCCGGGAGGCACTAGCGGAGTAAGCTCCTACAATGAGCAGTTCTTC. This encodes CAISAPGGTSGVSSYNEQFF.

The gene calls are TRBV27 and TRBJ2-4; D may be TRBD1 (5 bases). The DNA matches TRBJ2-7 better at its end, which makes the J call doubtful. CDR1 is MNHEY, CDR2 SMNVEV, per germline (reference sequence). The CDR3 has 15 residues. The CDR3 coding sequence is TGTGCCAGCAGTCTCTACGGACACCCTGGCTACGAGCAGTACTTC. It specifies CASSLYGHPGYEQYF.

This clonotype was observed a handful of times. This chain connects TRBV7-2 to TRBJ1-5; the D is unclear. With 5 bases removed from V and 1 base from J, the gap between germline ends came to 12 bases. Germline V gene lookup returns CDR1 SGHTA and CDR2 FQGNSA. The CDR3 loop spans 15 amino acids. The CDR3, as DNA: TGTGCCAGCAGCCGGAGTTCGGGGAGCAATCAGCCCCAGCATTTT. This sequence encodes CASSRSSGSNQPQHF.

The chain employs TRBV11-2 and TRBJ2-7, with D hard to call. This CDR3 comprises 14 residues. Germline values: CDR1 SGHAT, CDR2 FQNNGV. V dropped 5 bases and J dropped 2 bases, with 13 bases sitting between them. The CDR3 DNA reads TGTGCCAGCAGCCGCATTATGTCCCCCTACGAGCAGTACTTC. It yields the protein CASSRIMSPYEQYF.

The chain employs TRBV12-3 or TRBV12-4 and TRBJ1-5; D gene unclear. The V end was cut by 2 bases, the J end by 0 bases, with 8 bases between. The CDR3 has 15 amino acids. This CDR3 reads CASSLTPHSNQPQHF. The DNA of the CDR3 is TGTGCCAGCAGTTTAACACCTCATAGCAATCAGCCCCAGCATTTT.

The DNA of the CDR3 is TGTGCCAGCAGCTTAGCGGGAGAAATCTATGGCTACACCTTC. Translation gives CASSLAGEIYGYTF. The chain carries TRBV7-2 and TRBJ1-2; D unclear. The ends were cut back, 0 bases at V and 4 bases at J, with 9 bases in the middle. The CDR3 sequence is 14 residues long. Looked up from germline, CDR1 is SGHTA and CDR2 is FQGNSA. The variable domain in full, with the rest retrieved from reference TRBV7-2 and TRBJ1-2, is GAGVSQSPSNKVTEKGKDVELRCDPISGHTALYWYRQSLGQGLEFLIYFQGNSAPDKSGLPSDRFSAERTGGSVSTLTIQRTQQEDSAVYLCASSLAGEIYGYTFGSGTRLTVV.